A selection of T cell receptor beta chains follows, all from one sample in a study of blood T cell repertoires in COVID-19. Assay: immunoSEQ multiplex PCR; the TCRdb copy retains only in-frame clones and omits some. The sample holds some 300,000 clones; around 90% are singletons and the top ten take 4% to 5.5%. Material: PBMCs or T cells enriched from blood (not recorded which). These receptors were taken from a woman younger than 30 with acute COVID-19. Both conserved end residues are part of each CDR3. The order of the fields is CDR3 length, J gene, D gene, V gene, clone size, CDR3 protein, CDR3 DNA. A D gene is named only where the DNA matches it firmly. Only some rows state a clone size, as once, few, many or a class for expanded clones.

>15|TRBJ1-5|-|TRBV30|-
CAWSLRTARNQPQHF
TGTGCCTGGAGTCTCCGGACAGCTCGGAATCAGCCCCAGCATTTT
>13|TRBJ1-1|-|TRBV29-1|once
CSVDNGVNTEAFF
TGCAGCGTTGATAACGGGGTGAACACTGAAGCTTTCTTT
>14|TRBJ1-3|-|TRBV5-1|-
CASSLGGSGNTIYF
TGCGCCAGCAGCTTAGGAGGATCGGGAAACACCATATATTTT
>16|TRBJ2-1|TRBD2|TRBV7-9|-
CASSLIRDYLYNEQFF
TGTGCCAGCAGCCTAATCCGGGACTACCTCTACAATGAGCAGTTCTTC
>12|TRBJ1-2|-|TRBV30|-
CAWLRGSGGYTF
TGTGCCTGGCTGCGGGGGAGTGGAGGCTACACCTTC
>16|TRBJ2-1|TRBD2|TRBV28|-
CASSFPGLAGAPAEFF
TGTGCCAGCAGCTTCCCGGGACTAGCGGGAGCCCCAGCCGAGTTCTTC
>15|TRBJ2-1|TRBD2|TRBV11-3|-
CASSLGAGGFDEQFF
TGTGCCAGCAGCTTAGGAGCGGGAGGCTTCGATGAGCAGTTCTTC
>15|TRBJ2-1|TRBD2|TRBV5-1|-
CASSIGTSGYNEQFF
TGCGCCAGCAGCATCGGGACTAGCGGGTACAATGAGCAGTTCTTC
>14|TRBJ1-5|TRBD1|TRBV28|-
CASSQGTGYQPQHF
TGTGCCAGCAGCCAGGGGACAGGCTATCAGCCCCAGCATTTT
>12|TRBJ1-2|-|TRBV7-2|-
CASSSVDYGYTF
TGTGCCAGCAGCTCTGTAGACTATGGCTACACCTTC
>14|TRBJ1-3|-|TRBV11-2|-
CASSPGQTGNTIYF
TGTGCCAGCAGCCCCGGACAGACTGGAAACACCATATATTTT
>15|TRBJ2-3|-|TRBV28|-
CASRGSDSPTDTQYF
TGTGCCAGCAGGGGATCGGACAGTCCCACAGATACGCAGTATTTT
>16|TRBJ2-2|TRBD2|TRBV28|-
CASSLELAVYTGELFF
TGTGCCAGCAGTTTAGAGCTAGCGGTATACACCGGGGAGCTGTTTTTT
>13|TRBJ1-1|TRBD1|TRBV9|-
CASSVGLQGEAFF
TGTGCCAGCAGCGTAGGACTACAGGGGGAAGCTTTCTTT
>12|TRBJ1-1|-|TRBV29-1|few
CSVEEFGTEAFF
TGCAGCGTTGAAGAGTTCGGCACTGAAGCTTTCTTT
>17|TRBJ1-2|TRBD1|TRBV7-9|-
CASSPWDRTKPNYGYTF
TGTGCCAGCAGCCCCTGGGACAGGACAAAACCTAACTATGGCTACACCTTC